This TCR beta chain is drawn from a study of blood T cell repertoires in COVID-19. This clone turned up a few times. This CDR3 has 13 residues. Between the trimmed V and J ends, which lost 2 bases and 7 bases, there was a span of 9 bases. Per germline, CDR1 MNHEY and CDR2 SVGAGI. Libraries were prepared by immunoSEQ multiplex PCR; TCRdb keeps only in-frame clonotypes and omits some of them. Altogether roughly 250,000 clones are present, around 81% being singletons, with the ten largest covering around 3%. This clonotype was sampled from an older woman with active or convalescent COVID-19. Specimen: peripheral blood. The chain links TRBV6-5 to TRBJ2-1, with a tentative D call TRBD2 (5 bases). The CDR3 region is CASSYAGPNEQFF. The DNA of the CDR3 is TGTGCCAGCAGTTACGCGGGCCCTAATGAGCAGTTCTTC.